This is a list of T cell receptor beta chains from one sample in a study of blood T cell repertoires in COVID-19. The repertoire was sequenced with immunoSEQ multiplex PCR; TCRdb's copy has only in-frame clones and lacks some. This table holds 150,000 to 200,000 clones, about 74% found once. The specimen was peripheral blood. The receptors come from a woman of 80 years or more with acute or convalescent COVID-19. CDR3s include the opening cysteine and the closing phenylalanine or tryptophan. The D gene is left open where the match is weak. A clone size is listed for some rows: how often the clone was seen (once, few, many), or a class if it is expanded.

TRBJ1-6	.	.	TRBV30	CASAQGSNSPLHF	TGTGCCAGCGCTCAGGGGAGTAATTCACCCCTCCACTTT
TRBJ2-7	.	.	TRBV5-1	CASNRPGTYEQYF	TGCGCCAGCAATCGGCCGGGAACCTACGAGCAGTACTTC
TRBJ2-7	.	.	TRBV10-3	CAISESGNRDSYEQYF	TGTGCCATCAGTGAGTCGGGTAACAGGGATTCCTACGAGCAGTACTTC
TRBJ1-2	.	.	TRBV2	CASSALQGGGYTF	TGTGCCAGCAGCGCGCTACAGGGCGGCGGCTACACCTTC
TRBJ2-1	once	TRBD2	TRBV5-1	CASSLAFGLVSNEQFF	TGCGCCAGCAGCTTGGCCTTCGGACTAGTGTCAAATGAGCAGTTCTTC
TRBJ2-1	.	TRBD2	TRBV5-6	CASSLPGLADSANEQFF	TGTGCCAGCAGCTTGCCGGGACTAGCGGACTCTGCCAATGAGCAGTTCTTC
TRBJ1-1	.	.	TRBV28	CASSLNGPTEAFF	TGTGCCAGCAGTTTAAACGGTCCTACTGAAGCTTTCTTT
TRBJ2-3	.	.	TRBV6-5	CASCFRGTDTQYF	TGTGCCAGCTGCTTCAGGGGCACAGATACGCAGTATTTT
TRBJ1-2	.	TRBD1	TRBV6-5	CASSYQGTEGGYTF	TGTGCCAGCAGTTACCAGGGGACAGAAGGCGGCTACACCTTC
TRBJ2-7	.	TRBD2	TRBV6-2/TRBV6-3	CASSILTSTDEQYF	TGTGCCAGCAGTATCCTGACTAGCACTGACGAGCAGTACTTC
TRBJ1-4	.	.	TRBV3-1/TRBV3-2	CASSQGSLSGNEKLFF	TGTGCCAGCAGCCAGGGTAGTTTATCGGGTAATGAAAAACTGTTTTTT
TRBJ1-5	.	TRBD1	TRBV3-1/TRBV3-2	CASSQGTGTGDQPQHF	TGTGCCAGCAGCCAAGGAACCGGGACAGGGGACCAGCCCCAGCATTTT
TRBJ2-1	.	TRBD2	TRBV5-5	CASSLAARTSGDYNEQFF	TGTGCCAGCAGCTTGGCAGCGAGGACTAGCGGGGACTACAATGAGCAGTTCTTC
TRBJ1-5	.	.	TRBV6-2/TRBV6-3	CASSLGASNQPQHF	TGTGCCAGCAGTTTAGGGGCCAGCAATCAGCCCCAGCATTTT
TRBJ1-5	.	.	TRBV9	CASSVSPGEQPQHF	TGTGCCAGCAGCGTCAGTCCAGGGGAACAGCCCCAGCATTTT
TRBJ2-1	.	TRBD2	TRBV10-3	CAISGASGSHEQFF	TGTGCCATCAGTGGGGCTAGCGGGAGCCATGAGCAGTTCTTC
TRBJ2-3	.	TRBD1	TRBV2	CASSGTGGRTDTQYF	TGTGCCAGCAGTGGGACAGGGGGCCGGACAGATACGCAGTATTTT
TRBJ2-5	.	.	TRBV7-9	CASSRQRWETQYF	TGTGCCAGCAGCCGTCAGAGGTGGGAGACCCAGTACTTC
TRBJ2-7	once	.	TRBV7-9	CASSLGGATYEQYF	TGTGCCAGCAGCTTAGGGGGAGCCACCTACGAGCAGTACTTC
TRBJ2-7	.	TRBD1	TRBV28	CASRGQGRSYEQYF	TGTGCCAGCAGGGGACAGGGGCGCTCCTACGAGCAGTACTTC
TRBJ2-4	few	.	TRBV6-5	CASAGQPKNIQYF	TGTGCCAGCGCCGGTCAACCCAAAAACATTCAGTACTTC
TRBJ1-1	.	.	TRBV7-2	CASSFDRQNTEAFF	TGTGCCAGCAGCTTCGACAGACAAAACACTGAAGCTTTCTTT
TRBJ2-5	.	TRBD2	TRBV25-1	CASSDASGSPETQYF	TGTGCCAGCAGTGATGCTAGCGGGAGTCCAGAGACCCAGTACTTC
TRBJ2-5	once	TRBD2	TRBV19	CASSMAGGRSGKTQYF	TGTGCCAGTAGTATGGCGGGGGGACGAAGCGGAAAGACCCAGTACTTC
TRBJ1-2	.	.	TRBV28	CASSRGVGGYTF	TGTGCCAGCAGTCGGGGGGTAGGTGGCTACACCTTC
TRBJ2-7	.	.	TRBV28	CASSLQGLYEQYF	TGTGCCAGCAGTTTACAGGGGCTATACGAGCAGTACTTC
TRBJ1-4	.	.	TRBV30	CAWSVGGGALSAGKLFF	TGTGCCTGGAGTGTGGGAGGAGGGGCCCTTTCGGCGGGAAAACTGTTTTTT
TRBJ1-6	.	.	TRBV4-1	CASSQAGTDSPLHF	TGCGCCAGCAGCCAAGCGGGGACTGATTCACCCCTCCACTTT
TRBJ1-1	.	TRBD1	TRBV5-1	CASSLDGQAEAFF	TGCGCCAGCAGCTTGGATGGACAGGCCGAAGCTTTCTTT
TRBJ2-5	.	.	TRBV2	CASSEASWKGGQETQYF	TGTGCCAGCAGTGAAGCTTCCTGGAAAGGGGGCCAAGAGACCCAGTACTTC
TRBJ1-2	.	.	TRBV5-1	CASSWVPLSGAYGYTF	TGCGCCAGCAGCTGGGTCCCCCTTTCAGGGGCCTATGGCTACACCTTC
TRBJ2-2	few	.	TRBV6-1	CASSDVATGELFF	TGTGCCAGCAGTGACGTAGCGACCGGGGAGCTGTTTTTT
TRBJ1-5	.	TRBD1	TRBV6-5	CASSSTQGGSNQPQHF	TGTGCCAGCAGTTCCACCCAGGGGGGCTCGAATCAGCCCCAGCATTTT
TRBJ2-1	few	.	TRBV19	CASSTRDTLNNEQFF	TGTGCCAGTAGTACCCGGGACACCCTAAACAATGAGCAGTTCTTC
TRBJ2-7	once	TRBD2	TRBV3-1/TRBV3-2	CASSQSREGATYEQYF	TGTGCCAGCAGCCAATCACGGGAGGGAGCAACCTACGAGCAGTACTTC
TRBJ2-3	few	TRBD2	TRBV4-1	CASSSLAGVSTDTQYF	TGCGCCAGCAGCTCGCTAGCGGGAGTGTCCACAGATACGCAGTATTTT
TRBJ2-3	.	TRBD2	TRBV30	CAWGLGGTDTQYF	TGTGCCTGGGGACTAGGAGGAACAGATACGCAGTATTTT
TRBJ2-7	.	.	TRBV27	CASSPTASYEQYF	TGTGCCAGCAGCCCGACAGCAAGCTACGAGCAGTACTTC
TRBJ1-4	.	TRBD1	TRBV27	CASSRTGAQTTNEKLFF	TGTGCCAGCAGTAGGACAGGGGCCCAGACAACTAATGAAAAACTGTTTTTT
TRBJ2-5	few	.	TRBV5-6	CASSLVVTGTQYF	TGTGCCAGCAGCTTGGTAGTCACAGGTACCCAGTACTTC
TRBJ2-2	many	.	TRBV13	CASSVQNTGELFF	TGTGCCAGCAGCGTTCAGAACACCGGGGAGCTGTTTTTT
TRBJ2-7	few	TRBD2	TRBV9	CASSARVGGSSYEQYF	TGTGCCAGCAGCGCCCGGGTTGGCGGGAGCTCCTACGAGCAGTACTTC
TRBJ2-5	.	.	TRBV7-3	CASSDTGSGETQYF	TGTGCCAGCAGCGATACAGGGAGCGGCGAGACCCAGTACTTC
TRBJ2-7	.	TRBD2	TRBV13	CASSQLAGSYEQYF	TGTGCCAGCTCCCAACTAGCGGGATCCTACGAGCAGTACTTC